The rows below give T cell receptor beta chains drawn from one sample of a study of cytomegalovirus exposure and HLA in healthy donors. TCRdb's copy holds only in-frame clones and misses some; the assay was immunoSEQ multiplex PCR. The top ten hold around 1.9% of the sample, which has 95,000 to 100,000 clones, around 74% seen once. The sequencing input was PBMCs. The receptors stem from a woman aged 40 to 55 in good health and CMV-seronegative. CDR3s include the opening cysteine and the closing phenylalanine or tryptophan. Each record gives: D gene, clone size, CDR3 length, J gene, V gene, CDR3 protein, CDR3 DNA. D genes are given only for firm matches. Only part of the rows carry a size: once, few, many, or a class if the clone is expanded.

D gene: TRBD2; clone size: -; CDR3 length: 15; J gene: TRBJ2-1; V gene: TRBV10-3; CDR3 protein: CAISERTSGVNEQFF; CDR3 DNA: TGTGCCATCAGTGAACGGACTAGCGGGGTGAATGAGCAGTTCTTC
D gene: -; clone size: -; CDR3 length: 16; J gene: TRBJ1-4; V gene: TRBV7-2; CDR3 protein: CASSLTGGVANEKLFF; CDR3 DNA: TGTGCCAGCAGCCTAACAGGAGGGGTCGCTAATGAAAAACTGTTTTTT
D gene: -; clone size: -; CDR3 length: 14; J gene: TRBJ2-3; V gene: TRBV28; CDR3 protein: CASSPRGDADTQYF; CDR3 DNA: TGTGCCAGCAGCCCCAGGGGAGATGCAGATACGCAGTATTTT
D gene: -; clone size: -; CDR3 length: 15; J gene: TRBJ2-7; V gene: TRBV9; CDR3 protein: CASSARDNRDYEQYF; CDR3 DNA: TGTGCCAGCAGCGCCCGGGACAACAGGGACTACGAGCAGTACTTC
D gene: TRBD2; clone size: few; CDR3 length: 16; J gene: TRBJ2-5; V gene: TRBV7-9; CDR3 protein: CASSLALGGLRETQYF; CDR3 DNA: TGTGCCAGCAGCTTAGCGCTGGGAGGGTTAAGAGAGACCCAGTACTTC
D gene: -; clone size: -; CDR3 length: 12; J gene: TRBJ2-2; V gene: TRBV19; CDR3 protein: CASNSRAGELFF; CDR3 DNA: TGTGCCAGTAACTCGAGGGCCGGGGAGCTGTTTTTT
D gene: -; clone size: -; CDR3 length: 13; J gene: TRBJ2-7; V gene: TRBV7-9; CDR3 protein: CSSSSQGLGEQYF; CDR3 DNA: TGTTCCAGCAGCTCCCAGGGATTAGGCGAGCAGTACTTC
D gene: TRBD2; clone size: -; CDR3 length: 15; J gene: TRBJ2-7; V gene: TRBV4-2; CDR3 protein: CASSQGRGESYEQYF; CDR3 DNA: TGTGCCAGCAGCCAAGGGCGGGGGGAATCCTACGAGCAGTACTTC
D gene: -; clone size: -; CDR3 length: 13; J gene: TRBJ2-7; V gene: TRBV6-6; CDR3 protein: CASSGTGPHEQYF; CDR3 DNA: TGTGCCAGCAGCGGTACAGGGCCCCACGAGCAGTACTTC
D gene: TRBD2; clone size: -; CDR3 length: 15; J gene: TRBJ2-1; V gene: TRBV10-3; CDR3 protein: CAISLAGESYNEQFF; CDR3 DNA: TGTGCCATCAGTTTAGCGGGAGAAAGCTACAATGAGCAGTTCTTC
D gene: -; clone size: -; CDR3 length: 15; J gene: TRBJ1-6; V gene: TRBV4-3; CDR3 protein: CASSQGDNHNSPLHF; CDR3 DNA: TGCGCCAGCAGCCAAGGCGACAATCATAATTCACCCCTCCACTTT
D gene: -; clone size: few; CDR3 length: 14; J gene: TRBJ2-7; V gene: TRBV10-1; CDR3 protein: CASSESGDAIEQYF; CDR3 DNA: TGCGCCAGCAGTGAGTCAGGAGACGCGATCGAGCAGTACTTC
D gene: -; clone size: -; CDR3 length: 15; J gene: TRBJ2-7; V gene: TRBV21-1; CDR3 protein: CASSARTGPRGEQYF; CDR3 DNA: TGTGCCAGCAGCGCCCGTACAGGTCCTCGAGGCGAGCAGTACTTC
D gene: TRBD1; clone size: -; CDR3 length: 15; J gene: TRBJ2-1; V gene: TRBV15; CDR3 protein: CATSRPGTGYNEQFF; CDR3 DNA: TGTGCCACCAGCCGTCCCGGGACAGGGTACAATGAGCAGTTCTTC
D gene: TRBD1; clone size: -; CDR3 length: 15; J gene: TRBJ2-7; V gene: TRBV6-1; CDR3 protein: CASSVSDRGSYEQYF; CDR3 DNA: TGTGCCAGCAGTGTATCAGACAGGGGCTCCTACGAGCAGTACTTC
D gene: TRBD1; clone size: -; CDR3 length: 19; J gene: TRBJ2-5; V gene: TRBV19; CDR3 protein: CASIKDPCMWDRRKETQYF; CDR3 DNA: TGTGCCAGTATTAAGGACCCCTGCATGTGGGACAGGCGGAAAGAGACCCAGTACTTC
D gene: -; clone size: once; CDR3 length: 14; J gene: TRBJ2-1; V gene: TRBV4-2; CDR3 protein: CASSRKAGPHEQFF; CDR3 DNA: TGTGCCAGCAGCCGAAAGGCAGGTCCCCATGAGCAGTTCTTC
D gene: -; clone size: few; CDR3 length: 16; J gene: TRBJ2-7; V gene: TRBV6-1; CDR3 protein: CASSELPGEGSYEQYF; CDR3 DNA: TGTGCCAGCAGTGAACTCCCAGGGGAGGGCTCCTACGAGCAGTACTTC
D gene: -; clone size: -; CDR3 length: 16; J gene: TRBJ1-1; V gene: TRBV4-1; CDR3 protein: CASSQERQLGGTEAFF; CDR3 DNA: TGCGCCAGCAGCCAGGAGAGGCAGTTGGGGGGCACTGAAGCTTTCTTT
D gene: -; clone size: -; CDR3 length: 14; J gene: TRBJ2-7; V gene: TRBV7-3; CDR3 protein: CASSVGGQGYEQYF; CDR3 DNA: TGTGCCAGCAGCGTGGGGGGGCAAGGTTACGAGCAGTACTTC
D gene: -; clone size: -; CDR3 length: 13; J gene: TRBJ2-7; V gene: TRBV27; CDR3 protein: CASSQRSNYEQYF; CDR3 DNA: TGTGCCAGCAGCCAAAGGAGCAACTACGAGCAGTACTTC
D gene: -; clone size: -; CDR3 length: 13; J gene: TRBJ2-5; V gene: TRBV30; CDR3 protein: CAWRRDSGETQYF; CDR3 DNA: TGTGCCTGGAGGCGGGACAGCGGGGAGACCCAGTACTTC
D gene: TRBD2; clone size: -; CDR3 length: 14; J gene: TRBJ2-5; V gene: TRBV7-9; CDR3 protein: CASSLASGRETQYF; CDR3 DNA: TGTGCCAGCAGCTTAGCTAGCGGGAGAGAGACCCAGTACTTC
D gene: -; clone size: -; CDR3 length: 13; J gene: TRBJ2-2; V gene: TRBV6-5; CDR3 protein: CASSVDGPGELFF; CDR3 DNA: TGTGCCAGCAGTGTCGATGGGCCCGGGGAGCTGTTTTTT
D gene: TRBD1; clone size: -; CDR3 length: 15; J gene: TRBJ2-7; V gene: TRBV30; CDR3 protein: CAGAPDRGGSYEQYF; CDR3 DNA: TGTGCCGGGGCCCCCGACAGGGGTGGGTCCTACGAGCAGTACTTC
D gene: TRBD2; clone size: -; CDR3 length: 17; J gene: TRBJ2-5; V gene: TRBV9; CDR3 protein: CASSVVGTSGGGETQYF; CDR3 DNA: TGTGCCAGCAGCGTAGTAGGGACTAGCGGGGGGGGAGAGACCCAGTACTTC
D gene: -; clone size: -; CDR3 length: 12; J gene: TRBJ2-7; V gene: TRBV28; CDR3 protein: CASSGLPYEQYF; CDR3 DNA: TGTGCCAGCAGTGGACTGCCCTACGAGCAGTACTTC
D gene: TRBD1; clone size: -; CDR3 length: 17; J gene: TRBJ1-4; V gene: TRBV4-3; CDR3 protein: CASSQAFGQGSNEKLFF; CDR3 DNA: TGCGCCAGCAGCCAAGCCTTCGGACAGGGATCTAATGAAAAACTGTTTTTT
D gene: TRBD2; clone size: -; CDR3 length: 15; J gene: TRBJ2-3; V gene: TRBV10-2; CDR3 protein: CASSERGGPTDTQYF; CDR3 DNA: TGCGCCAGCAGTGAGCGCGGGGGTCCCACAGATACGCAGTATTTT
D gene: TRBD1; clone size: -; CDR3 length: 15; J gene: TRBJ2-5; V gene: TRBV7-9; CDR3 protein: CSSSSGTGYQETQYF; CDR3 DNA: TGTTCCAGCAGCTCCGGGACAGGGTACCAAGAGACCCAGTACTTC
D gene: -; clone size: -; CDR3 length: 12; J gene: TRBJ2-1; V gene: TRBV5-1; CDR3 protein: CASSLVGFEQFF; CDR3 DNA: TGCGCCAGCAGCTTGGTCGGGTTCGAGCAGTTCTTC
D gene: -; clone size: -; CDR3 length: 15; J gene: TRBJ2-4; V gene: TRBV5-1; CDR3 protein: CASSRPRDWGNIQYF; CDR3 DNA: TGCGCCAGCAGCCGCCCCAGGGACTGGGGAAACATTCAGTACTTC
D gene: -; clone size: few; CDR3 length: 13; J gene: TRBJ2-7; V gene: TRBV5-1; CDR3 protein: CASSLNGGGEQYF; CDR3 DNA: TGCGCCAGCAGCTTGAATGGGGGCGGGGAGCAGTACTTC
D gene: -; clone size: -; CDR3 length: 13; J gene: TRBJ1-5; V gene: TRBV2; CDR3 protein: CASTFGYNQPQHF; CDR3 DNA: TGTGCCAGCACCTTCGGTTACAATCAGCCCCAGCATTTT
D gene: TRBD1; clone size: -; CDR3 length: 15; J gene: TRBJ2-3; V gene: TRBV6-5; CDR3 protein: CASSTGGWSTDTQYF; CDR3 DNA: TGTGCCAGCAGCACAGGGGGTTGGAGCACAGATACGCAGTATTTT
D gene: -; clone size: -; CDR3 length: 16; J gene: TRBJ2-7; V gene: TRBV4-3; CDR3 protein: CASSQDYRGQSYEQYF; CDR3 DNA: TGCGCCAGCAGCCAAGATTACAGAGGACAAAGCTACGAGCAGTACTTC
D gene: -; clone size: -; CDR3 length: 12; J gene: TRBJ1-2; V gene: TRBV5-1; CDR3 protein: CASSLDGRGYTF; CDR3 DNA: TGCGCCAGCAGCTTGGACGGGAGAGGCTACACCTTC
D gene: TRBD1; clone size: -; CDR3 length: 16; J gene: TRBJ2-2; V gene: TRBV7-3; CDR3 protein: CASSFGTGAPTGELFF; CDR3 DNA: TGTGCCAGCAGCTTCGGGACAGGGGCACCCACCGGGGAGCTGTTTTTT
D gene: -; clone size: -; CDR3 length: 14; J gene: TRBJ1-1; V gene: TRBV11-3; CDR3 protein: CASSLGGPVTEAFF; CDR3 DNA: TGTGCCAGCAGCTTAGGGGGGCCCGTGACTGAAGCTTTCTTT
D gene: -; clone size: few; CDR3 length: 16; J gene: TRBJ2-1; V gene: TRBV5-4; CDR3 protein: CASSLAGGSSYNEQFF; CDR3 DNA: TGTGCCAGCAGCTTGGCCGGCGGGTCCTCCTACAATGAGCAGTTCTTC
D gene: TRBD2; clone size: -; CDR3 length: 20; J gene: TRBJ2-1; V gene: TRBV4-1; CDR3 protein: CASSQDQLSGGYSSYNEQFF; CDR3 DNA: TGCGCCAGCAGCCAAGATCAGTTATCGGGAGGATATAGTTCCTACAATGAGCAGTTCTTC
D gene: -; clone size: -; CDR3 length: 16; J gene: TRBJ2-2; V gene: TRBV6-1; CDR3 protein: CASSDQGKGLDGELFF; CDR3 DNA: TGTGCCAGCAGTGATCAGGGGAAAGGCCTCGACGGGGAGCTGTTTTTT
D gene: -; clone size: -; CDR3 length: 15; J gene: TRBJ2-3; V gene: TRBV19; CDR3 protein: CASSMWTASTDTQYF; CDR3 DNA: TGTGCCAGTAGTATGTGGACAGCGAGCACAGATACGCAGTATTTT
D gene: -; clone size: -; CDR3 length: 16; J gene: TRBJ1-2; V gene: TRBV2; CDR3 protein: CASSEEGGSEVLGWTF; CDR3 DNA: TGTGCCAGCAGTGAAGAGGGCGGGAGTGAAGTTCTGGGTTGGACCTTC
D gene: -; clone size: -; CDR3 length: 15; J gene: TRBJ1-3; V gene: TRBV28; CDR3 protein: CASYDSGVSGNTIYF; CDR3 DNA: TGTGCCAGTTACGACTCGGGGGTTTCGGGAAACACCATATATTTT
D gene: -; clone size: -; CDR3 length: 15; J gene: TRBJ1-2; V gene: TRBV7-2; CDR3 protein: CASSLGGLGGYGYTF; CDR3 DNA: TGTGCCAGCAGCTTAGGTGGCTTAGGGGGCTATGGCTACACCTTC
D gene: TRBD1; clone size: -; CDR3 length: 16; J gene: TRBJ1-5; V gene: TRBV27; CDR3 protein: CASSTSGGVSNQPQHF; CDR3 DNA: TGTGCCAGCAGTACGTCAGGGGGCGTTAGCAATCAGCCCCAGCATTTT
D gene: TRBD1; clone size: -; CDR3 length: 16; J gene: TRBJ2-1; V gene: TRBV2; CDR3 protein: CASSEAQDRGHNEQFF; CDR3 DNA: TGTGCCAGCAGTGAAGCGCAAGACAGGGGCCACAATGAGCAGTTCTTC
D gene: -; clone size: -; CDR3 length: 13; J gene: TRBJ2-7; V gene: TRBV10-3; CDR3 protein: CAIRKQGTYEQYF; CDR3 DNA: TGTGCCATCAGGAAACAGGGAACCTACGAGCAGTACTTC
D gene: TRBD2; clone size: -; CDR3 length: 17; J gene: TRBJ2-6; V gene: TRBV9; CDR3 protein: CASTMGGGASGANVLTF; CDR3 DNA: TGTGCCAGCACCATGGGCGGGGGGGCTAGTGGGGCCAACGTCCTGACTTTC
D gene: TRBD2; clone size: -; CDR3 length: 16; J gene: TRBJ2-2; V gene: TRBV19; CDR3 protein: CASRYSGRENTGELFF; CDR3 DNA: TGTGCCAGTAGATATAGCGGGAGGGAGAACACCGGGGAGCTGTTTTTT